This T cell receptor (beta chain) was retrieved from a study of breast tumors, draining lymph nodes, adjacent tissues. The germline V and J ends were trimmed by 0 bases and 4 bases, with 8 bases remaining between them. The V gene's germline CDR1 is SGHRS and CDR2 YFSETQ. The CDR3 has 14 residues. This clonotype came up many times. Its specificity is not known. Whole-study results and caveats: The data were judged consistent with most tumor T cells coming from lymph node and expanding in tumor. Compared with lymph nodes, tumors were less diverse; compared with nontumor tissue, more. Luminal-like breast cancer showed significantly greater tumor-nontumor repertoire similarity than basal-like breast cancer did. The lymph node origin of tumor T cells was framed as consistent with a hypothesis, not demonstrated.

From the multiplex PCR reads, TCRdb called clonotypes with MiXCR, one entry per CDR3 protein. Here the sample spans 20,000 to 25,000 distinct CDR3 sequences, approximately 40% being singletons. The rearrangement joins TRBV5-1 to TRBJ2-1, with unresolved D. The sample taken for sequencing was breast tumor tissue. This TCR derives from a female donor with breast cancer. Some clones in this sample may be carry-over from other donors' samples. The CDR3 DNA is TGCGCCAGCAGCTTGGTTGGGATTTACAATGAGCAGTTCTTC. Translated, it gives CASSLVGIYNEQFF. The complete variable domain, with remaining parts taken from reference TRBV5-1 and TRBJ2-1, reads KAGVTQTPRYLIKTRGQQVTLSCSPISGHRSVSWYQQTPGQGLQFLFEYFSETQRNKGNFPGRFSGRQFSNSRSEMNVSTLELGDSALYLCASSLVGIYNEQFFGPGTRLTVL.